This T cell receptor (beta chain) was captured by sequencing in a study of beta chain features in type 1 diabetes (dated by TCRdb to about 2018). Context from the whole study: Mean age, gender distribution, total cell number and subset yield were not different between patients and healthy donors. Whereas all 30 or so donors provided naive and central memory subsets, regulatory and stem cell-like memory subsets were isolated from just 8 patients and about eight healthy donors. A total of 90 million to 120 million sorted cells were examined across all samples, and a strong correlation was observed between cell number per subset and RNA yield. The study compared TCRB repertoires of sorted circulating CD4+ T cell subsets between recently diagnosed type 1 diabetes patients and matched healthy donors. What the authors observed across the whole study: Naive, central memory and regulatory TCRB repertoires appeared to be more similar among patients than among healthy donors. A moderate but significant shortening of TCRB CDR3 length was observed in type 1 diabetes patients in all four CD4+ subsets. Shorter templates might have been favored by PCR, but patient and control samples were amplified and corrected together, so both groups would have been affected equally by any skew. Sequencing cDNA rather than genomic DNA could over-represent highly expressing activated cells, although activation and CD3 levels did not differ between groups. Because the HLA sub-analyses included only small numbers of individuals, any influence of HLA type on TCRB rearrangement was left unresolved. Fewer insertions and more nucleotide deletions at VDJ recombination sites were observed in patients with type 1 diabetes, implying thymic rearrangement abnormalities.

The CDR3 goes from the cysteine to the phenylalanine over 14 residues. CDR3 DNA only is kept here, 42 bases in frame from base 1. The germline V gene (reference sequence) supplies CDR1 MNHEY and CDR2 SMNVEV. V is clipped by 2 bases and J by 5 bases, and the sequence between their germline boundaries is 11 bases long. This clone was seen a handful of times. There is no known antigen for this receptor. No per-base quality is available; no much larger clone lies one base away. Each donor gave one peripheral blood draw, averaging approximately 0.12 L, which was collected into heparinised tubes. Naive, central memory, regulatory and stem cell-like memory CD4+ T cells were sorted on a BD FACSAria II using a panel including CD45RO, CCR7, CD25, CD127, CD95 and CD27. A purity above 98% was achieved for all sorted populations. PBMCs were isolated right away by Lymphoprep density gradient centrifugation and were stained directly, without culture. Samples were stained and sorted in pairs, with one healthy donor and one patient per experiment, so that batch effects were minimized.

All of the isolated RNA was reverse transcribed with the High Capacity cDNA Reverse Transcription Kit, so expressed TCRB transcripts were sequenced. Deep immunoSEQ sequencing was applied to naive, central memory and regulatory T cell samples, giving an average of about 3.6 million total reads per sample. After sorted cells were lysed in RLT buffer, RNA was extracted with DNase-treated RNeasy Micro or Mini kits, with the choice depending on cell number. Each cell subset was processed on its own to prevent cross-contamination, while patient and healthy donor samples were processed together. TCRB sequences were amplified from cDNA with the immunoSEQ multiplex PCR, producing 87-bp fragments spanning the CDR3 region. Amplicons were sequenced on the Illumina HiSeq platform. For the original study's pipeline: PCR bias was corrected computationally using synthetic template baselines, and reads within Hamming distance 2 were collapsed, with unmergeable singletons discarded. Reads were aligned against IMGT so that V, D and J genes, CDR3 length and insertions or deletions at six rearrangement sites could be assigned. Clonotype counts were normalized to sorted cell number within each subset before computing true diversity and Gini coefficients with the tcR R package. The overlap coefficient, calculated on TCRB nucleotide sequences, was used to quantify repertoire sharing. Out-of-frame TCRB sequences from naive cells were analyzed to stand in for the pre-selection repertoire. TCRdb's version of the immuneACCESS table is confined to in-frame rearrangements and falls short of the full clone set. An unresolved V gene accounts for under half of the shortfall where checked; the remainder is of unknown origin. Clone size and V and J calls were adopted from that table, with D and trimming inferred from the DNA. For this sample the table gives about 450,000 clones, of which about an eighth were detected only once. About 0.045% of the sample rests with the top ten.

Sample: naive CD4+ T cells from blood. The cell subset or site label of this sample denotes: true naive CD4+ T cells. The TCR sequence derives from a young woman in good health. Recombination joined TRBV27 with TRBJ2-3; the D gene is perhaps TRBD1, from 5 matching bases. The CDR3 amino acid sequence is: CASSLTGSEDTQYF. The DNA reads TGTGCCAGCAGTTTAACAGGCTCCGAAGATACGCAGTATTTT.